The T cell receptor beta chain under discussion was sequenced for a study of T cells in localized non-small cell lung cancer. Regarding the study as a whole: Within adjacent lung there appeared a median roughly 60 of the top 100 tumor clones. Heterogeneity stays possible, as sequencing covered only one tumor region.

Germline CDR1 and CDR2: SGHTA and FQGNSA. The ends were cut back, 2 bases at V and 4 bases at J, with 3 bases in the middle. The length of the CDR3 is 11 residues. In the case of this clone: The antigen is not known.

Clones were sequenced by immunoSEQ multiplex PCR, and TCRdb holds only the in-frame ones, with some missing. The repertoire holds 45,000 to 55,000 clones, with around 77% as singletons. The chain recombines TRBV7-2 with TRBJ2-7; D is unresolved. Sequencing was performed on peripheral blood, taken before any cancer treatment. This TCR derives from a man aged 40-75 years with stage I squamous cell lung carcinoma. CDR3 DNA sequence: TGTGCCAGCAGCTTATATTACGAGCAGTACTTC. Translation: CASSLYYEQYF.